A selection of T cell receptor beta chains follows, all from one sample in a study of shared clonotypes between healthy human individuals. Clones were sequenced by immunoSEQ multiplex PCR, and TCRdb holds only the in-frame ones, with some missing. The repertoire holds about 680,000 clones, with over 65% as singletons. Sequencing input: memory CD4+ T cells sorted from blood. These receptors originate from a woman aged 25 to 39 in good health. Each CDR3 is given without its conserved first and last residue. Each record gives: J gene, V gene, D gene, CDR3 protein. A D gene is named only where the DNA matches it firmly.

TRBJ2-4	TRBV28	-	ASSGQNLNIQY
TRBJ1-2	TRBV5-1	TRBD1	ASSRLRGQLNYGYT
TRBJ2-6	TRBV5-1	-	ASSHGTSGANVLT
TRBJ2-2	TRBV28	-	ASSLEAANTGELF
TRBJ2-7	TRBV6-1	-	ASSEGQGGPEQY
TRBJ2-5	TRBV4-1	TRBD2	ASSQEFRTSGGETQY
TRBJ2-1	TRBV11-1	-	ASSKGAGSYNEQF
TRBJ2-7	TRBV28	-	ASLGRPVIYEQY
TRBJ1-2	TRBV6-5	TRBD1	ASRPQAQGVSGYT
TRBJ2-1	TRBV28	TRBD1	ASRETGLHNEQF
TRBJ1-2	TRBV6-1	-	ASTSGRSRDGYT
TRBJ1-5	TRBV5-1	-	ASSLEQGAQPQH
TRBJ2-2	TRBV7-9	-	ASSTWRPLLTGELF
TRBJ2-7	TRBV7-8	-	ASSLEGVEQY
TRBJ1-4	TRBV28	TRBD1	ASSSGTGGLSNEKLF
TRBJ1-2	TRBV2	-	ASRYGGYGYT
TRBJ2-1	TRBV19	TRBD2	ASSMLAVTEQF
TRBJ1-1	TRBV9	TRBD1	ASSQSRDRVLGMNTEAF
TRBJ2-1	TRBV25-1	TRBD2	ASSESTSGSSYNEQF
TRBJ1-3	TRBV7-9	-	ASIDTGISVNTIY
TRBJ2-5	TRBV4-1	-	ASSQLRAEETQY
TRBJ1-6	TRBV25-1	-	ASSEDPRGNSPLH
TRBJ2-7	TRBV10-1	-	ASGPGGVPYEQY
TRBJ1-4	TRBV7-9	-	ASSLLPLKKLF
TRBJ2-7	TRBV6-6	-	ASSVAEKTYEQY
TRBJ1-4	TRBV25-1	-	ASSERGGSNEKLF
TRBJ2-3	TRBV2	TRBD2	ASSPAGVADTQY
TRBJ2-2	TRBV4-1	TRBD2	ASSQISGTVPGELF
TRBJ2-7	TRBV28	-	ASRMRTSHSSYEQY
TRBJ2-3	TRBV11-2	-	ASSTDRNTQY
TRBJ2-1	TRBV25-1	-	ASSRTESSYNEQF
TRBJ2-7	TRBV5-1	TRBD1	ASSRRQGKTSYEQY
TRBJ2-5	TRBV4-1	TRBD1	ASSSIGGRKTQY
TRBJ1-1	TRBV27	-	ASSLRGGTEAF
TRBJ2-3	TRBV5-1	-	ASSLAGGTDTQY
TRBJ2-1	TRBV5-1	TRBD2	ASSLDPTAGGYNEQF
TRBJ1-1	TRBV7-9	-	ASMRGADTEAF
TRBJ2-2	TRBV19	-	ASSERVPGELF
TRBJ1-2	TRBV6-5	-	ASRGDRRNYGYT
TRBJ1-5	TRBV19	-	ASSIDRRQGRDQPQH
TRBJ2-1	TRBV5-1	-	ASSLVSFGTENEQF
TRBJ2-7	TRBV5-4	TRBD2	ASSFTSGSSYEQY
TRBJ2-7	TRBV19	-	ASSIGRGAYEQY
TRBJ1-4	TRBV18	-	ASSLHRDPNEKLF
TRBJ2-7	TRBV6-5	-	ASSYSPGSYEQY
TRBJ2-5	TRBV5-1	-	ASSQTHSSTQETQY
TRBJ1-1	TRBV7-9	-	ASSFGNTEAF
TRBJ2-2	TRBV27	-	ASSISYTGELF
TRBJ1-1	TRBV27	-	ASRLTNGVVAF
TRBJ2-5	TRBV5-8	-	ASRVYAQETQY
TRBJ1-1	TRBV29-1	-	SVHTGNTEAF
TRBJ1-2	TRBV6-1	-	ASRGYGTVYGYT
TRBJ2-3	TRBV5-1	TRBD2	ASSLGPAGVDTQY
TRBJ2-5	TRBV2	-	ASRAGVTETQY
TRBJ2-7	TRBV6-6	TRBD2	ASSPGGGPEQY
TRBJ1-3	TRBV4-1	-	ASSYPARKDTIY
TRBJ2-3	TRBV9	TRBD2	ASSVVAGARTDTQY
TRBJ2-1	TRBV2	-	ASSEGRVNEQF
TRBJ2-2	TRBV5-1	-	ASSLGRTQRTNTGELF
TRBJ1-2	TRBV9	TRBD1	ASSAAPRTGLGYGYT